Presented here are 7 T cell receptor beta chains from one specimen sequenced in a study of regulatory T cells in long-lasting Graves disease. As to time point: newly diagnosed GD, antithyroid drugs for less than 3 months. RNA isolated from PBMCs was used to make the TCR library. Arm-PCR with iRepertoire HTBI primers amplified the CDR3 regions for these TCR beta libraries. In TCRdb, the multiplex PCR reads were re-called with MiXCR into one record per CDR3 protein. This sample has some 490,000 distinct CDR3 sequences, with approximately 12% found just once. These data were also filed under a second study, of T cells in Graves' hyperthyroidism and ophthalmopathy.

Here the sequenced sample was peripheral blood mononuclear cells (PBMCs), taken at new diagnosis, from a patient treated with antithyroid drugs. The source is a woman aged 25-40 years with Graves disease.

This clonotype was recorded many times. J is TRBJ1-1 and V is TRBV20-1; a weak D match, TRBD1 (6 bases). The CDR3 length is 14 residues. CDR1 and CDR2 (germline): DFQATT, SNEGSKA (reference sequence). Trimming took 5 bases from V and 1 from J, leaving 14 bases between them. The CDR3 reads CSAPLTGRNTEAFF. CDR3 nucleotide sequence: TGCAGTGCTCCGTTGACAGGACGGAACACTGAAGCTTTCTTT.

In its sample, this clonotype was seen many times. At one of its ends the junction is not consistent with the germline gene, which may arise from a read error. For the CDR3, the DNA is TGCGCCAGCAGCCACCTGGGAGGGTCCTACGAGCAGTACTTC. It translates to CASSHLGGSYEQYF. The gene calls are TRBV3-1 and TRBJ2-7, with 7 bases aligning to TRBD2. Per the germline V gene, CDR1 is LGHDT and CDR2 is YNNKEL (reference sequence). This CDR3 is built from 14 residues.

J is TRBJ1-1 and V is TRBV18; 11 bases are a match to TRBD1. CDR3 length equals 14 residues. Losses at the gene ends were 6 bases for V and 11 bases for J; bases not matched to a gene: 11. Germline assignment: CDR1 KGHSH and CDR2 LQKENI. CDR3 residues: CASSPDRGRILAFF. The DNA for the CDR3 is TGTGCCAGCTCGCCGGACAGGGGGCGCATACTGGCTTTCTTT. Filled out from reference TRBV18 and TRBJ1-1, the complete variable domain reads NAGVMQNPRHLVRRRGQEARLRCSPMKGHSHVYWYRQLPEEGLKFMVYLQKENIIDESGMPKERFSAEFPKEGPSILRIQQVVRGDSAAYFCASSPDRGRILAFFGQGTRLTVV.

This clonotype showed up many times. V usage is TRBV12-3 or TRBV12-4 and J usage is TRBJ1-1, with D perhaps TRBD1 (5 bases). V was pared by 5 bases and J by 8 bases, with 24 bases between. The CDR3 sequence is 16 residues long. The CDR3: CASSASLWGDQQEAFF. CDR3 nucleotide sequence: TGTGCCAGCAGTGCTTCCCTTTGGGGGGACCAGCAAGAAGCTTTCTTT.

This clonotype was detected ten times or more. The rearrangement joins TRBV2 to TRBJ2-1; 8 bases fit TRBD2. Germline assignment: CDR1 SNHLY and CDR2 FYNNEI. J lost 3 bases, V lost 7 bases, and 2 bases had no gene match. CDR3 length: 13 amino acids. CDR3 coding DNA: TGTGCCAGCAAAGGGACTAGCTACAATGAGCAGTTCTTC. Amino acid sequence: CASKGTSYNEQFF.

A note on this clonotype: Being one base from a much bigger clone, this may be a read error. The chain combines TRBV3-1 with TRBJ2-3; TRBD2 might be the D (6 bases). The CDR3 loop spans 17 amino acids. The ends were cut back, 2 bases at V and 2 bases at J, with 17 bases in the middle. From germline, CDR1 is LGHDT and CDR2 YNNKEL (reference sequence). CDR3 in amino acids: CASSQRGRGVTTDTQYF. The CDR3, as DNA: TGTGCCAGCAGCCAACGTGGGCGCGGGGTCACCACAGATACGCAGTATTTT.

The table lists this clonotype with a few counts. V usage is TRBV9 and J usage is TRBJ1-5; D is perhaps TRBD1 (6 bases). Trimming left V 3 bases short and J 0 bases short, with 10 bases between. Looked up from germline, CDR1 is SGDLS and CDR2 is YYNGEE. This CDR3 has 15 residues. The CDR3 here is CASSATGYSNQPQHF. The CDR3 DNA reads TGTGCCAGCAGCGCGACAGGATATAGCAATCAGCCCCAGCATTTT.